This T cell receptor beta chain was identified during a study of cytomegalovirus exposure and HLA in healthy donors. The study, taken as a whole, reports: Rarity marked most TCR sequences, yet some public TCRs occurred in many donors. In a later analysis, donors in an Asian-associated ancestry cluster reportedly had fewer N-insertions in productive TCRs than the cohort mean. Several of the most significant clusters appeared linked to common viral pathogens, based on a later analysis. Most likely, a cluster of highly shared sequence variants arose as a sequencing artifact.

The PCR ran on 60 Vbeta and 13 Jbeta primers. Clones were sequenced by immunoSEQ multiplex PCR, and TCRdb holds only the in-frame ones, with some missing. The table has 200,000 to 250,000 clones, roughly 82% seen once. Details on this clone: Its antigen is not known.

After removal of 2 bases from V and 10 bases from J, the junction contained 6 bases not matched to a gene. Per germline, CDR1 SGHKS and CDR2 YYEKEE (reference sequence). This CDR3 has 14 amino acids. Sample: PBMCs. The receptor was derived from a woman aged 40 to 49 in good health and CMV-seropositive. The J gene is TRBJ1-6, the V gene TRBV5-5, with 7 positions matching TRBD1. This chain's CDR3 is CASSFGQAESPLHF. The CDR3 coding sequence is TGTGCCAGCAGCTTCGGACAGGCGGAATCACCCCTCCACTTT.